This TCR beta chain comes out of a study of blood T cells in healthy people across ages. The CDR3 contains 16 residues. V lost 8 bases to trimming and J lost 14 bases; unmatched junction nucleotides: 19. CDR1 and CDR2 (germline): MNHEY, SVGAGI. This clonotype was picked up one time. Next came a second PCR, run for about 7 to 12 cycles, which used a sample-barcoded 5' primer along with a J-beta primer mix. A template-switch adaptor containing 12 random nucleotides labeled each cDNA molecule. TCRdb re-called the 5' RACE reads through MiXCR, storing one row per CDR3 protein. The sample has about 640,000 distinct CDR3 sequences, roughly 43% seen once. Total RNA was extracted at no less than 6 micrograms per sample.

The specimen sequenced was blood. The gene calls are TRBV6-5 and TRBJ2-1, with 12 bases identical to TRBD2. The TCR comes from an elderly man in good health. The CDR3 coding sequence is TGTGCCAGCTCCGCCGAACCCCCGGGACTAGCGGGCTGGGAGTTCTTC. Its protein product is CASSAEPPGLAGWEFF.